This T cell receptor (beta chain) is from a study of blood T cell repertoires in COVID-19. Overall study: From the United States, Italy and Spain came samples of acute and convalescent COVID-19. PBMCs, B-cell-depleted T cells, or T cells were the source of the cDNA or gDNA that made up the material.

V lost 7 bases, J lost 6 bases, and 6 bases stayed unmatched. This CDR3 has 13 amino acids. The authors' processing: Amplification with reference gene primers provided the estimates of nucleated cell counts. The data were produced by immunoSEQ multiplex PCR, yet TCRdb's version contains in-frame clones alone and is incomplete. D and trimming were read from the DNA, whereas the V and J calls and clone size are those reported in that table. Counted here are tens of thousands of clones, roughly four fifths occurring once; the ten biggest clones make up more than 4%. The V call is TRBV12-3 or TRBV12-4, the J call TRBJ1-5; TRBD1 agrees at 7 bases. This sequence was found in a woman aged 60 to 75 with acute or convalescent COVID-19. The sample was peripheral blood. CDR3 protein: CASTRDRVQPQHF. Here the CDR3 DNA reads TGTGCCAGCACCCGCGACAGGGTTCAGCCCCAGCATTTT.